The present TCR beta chain was sequenced within a study of T cells in Graves' hyperthyroidism and ophthalmopathy. Study-level findings and limits: A median about 6 months before onset, the model predicted ophthalmopathy. Blood also held most thyroid clonotypes expanded beyond 0.001.

The germline CDR1 and CDR2 sequences are SQVTM and ANQGSEA. The CDR3 spans 13 residues. V was trimmed by 4 bases and J by 6 bases, leaving 16 bases between them. Template material for amplifying TCR beta CDR3 regions consisted of RNA transcripts. HTBI primers were the set used in a first-round RT-PCR of the TCR CDR3. Each CDR3 protein gets one entry after TCRdb re-called the multiplex PCR reads with MiXCR. This table holds fewer than 850,000 distinct CDR3 sequences, 15% to 20% found once. Calling Graves' hyperthyroidism stable meant ophthalmopathy did not progress within 18 months. Uncontrolled infections, other autoimmune diseases, pregnancy or lactation led to exclusion of patients. Regarding this clonotype: Antigen: not known.

The sequenced sample consisted of blood. The chain links TRBV29-1 to TRBJ2-7; a possible D gene is TRBD2 (5 bases). The receptor's source is a man aged 50 to 59 with Graves' hyperthyroidism. DNA for the CDR3: TGCAGCGTTGTTATGGGGAGCGGAAGCGAGCAGTACTTC. It codes for CSVVMGSGSEQYF.